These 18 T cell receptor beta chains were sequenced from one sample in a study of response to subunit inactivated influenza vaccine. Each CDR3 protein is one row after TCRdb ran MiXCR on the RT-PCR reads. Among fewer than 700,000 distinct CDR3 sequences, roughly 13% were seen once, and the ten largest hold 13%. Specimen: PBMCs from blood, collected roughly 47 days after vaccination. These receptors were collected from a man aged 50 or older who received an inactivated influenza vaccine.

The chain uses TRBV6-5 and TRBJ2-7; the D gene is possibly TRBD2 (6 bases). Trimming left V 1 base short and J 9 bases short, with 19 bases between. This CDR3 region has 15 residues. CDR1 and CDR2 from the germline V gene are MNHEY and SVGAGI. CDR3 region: CASSYFGRGTDGQYF. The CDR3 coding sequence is TGTGCCAGCAGTTACTTCGGGAGAGGGACTGATGGGCAGTACTTC.

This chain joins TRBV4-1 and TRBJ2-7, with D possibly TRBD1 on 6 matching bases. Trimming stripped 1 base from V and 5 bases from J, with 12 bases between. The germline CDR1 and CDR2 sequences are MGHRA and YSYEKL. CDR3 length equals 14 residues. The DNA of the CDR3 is TGCGCCAGCAGCCAAGTTCTCTGGGGGCACGAGCAGTACTTC. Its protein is CASSQVLWGHEQYF.

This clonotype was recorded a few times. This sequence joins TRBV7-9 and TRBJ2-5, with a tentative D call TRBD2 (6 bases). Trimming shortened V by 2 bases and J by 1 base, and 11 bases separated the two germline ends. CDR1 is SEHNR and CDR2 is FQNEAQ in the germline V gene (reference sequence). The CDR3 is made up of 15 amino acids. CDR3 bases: TGTGCCAGCAGCTTATTTAGGGACTTCCAAGAGACCCAGTACTTC. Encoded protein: CASSLFRDFQETQYF.

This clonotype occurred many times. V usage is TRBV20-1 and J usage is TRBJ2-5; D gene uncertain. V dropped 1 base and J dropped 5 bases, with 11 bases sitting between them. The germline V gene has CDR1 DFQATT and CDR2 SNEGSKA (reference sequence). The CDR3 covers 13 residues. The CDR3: CSARVEAPETQYF. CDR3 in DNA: TGCAGTGCTAGAGTTGAAGCCCCGGAGACCCAGTACTTC.

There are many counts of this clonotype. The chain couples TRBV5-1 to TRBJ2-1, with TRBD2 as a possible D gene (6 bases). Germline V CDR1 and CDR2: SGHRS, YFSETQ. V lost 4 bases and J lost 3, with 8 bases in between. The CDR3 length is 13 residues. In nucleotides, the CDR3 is TGCGCCAGCAGCCCTAGCGACTACAATGAGCAGTTCTTC. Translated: CASSPSDYNEQFF.

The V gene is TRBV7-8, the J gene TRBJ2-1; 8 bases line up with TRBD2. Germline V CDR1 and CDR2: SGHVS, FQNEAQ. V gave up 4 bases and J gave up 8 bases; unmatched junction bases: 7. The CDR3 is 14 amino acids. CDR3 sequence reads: CASSSGLAAYEQFF. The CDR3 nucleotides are TGTGCCAGCAGCTCCGGACTAGCCGCTTATGAGCAGTTCTTC.

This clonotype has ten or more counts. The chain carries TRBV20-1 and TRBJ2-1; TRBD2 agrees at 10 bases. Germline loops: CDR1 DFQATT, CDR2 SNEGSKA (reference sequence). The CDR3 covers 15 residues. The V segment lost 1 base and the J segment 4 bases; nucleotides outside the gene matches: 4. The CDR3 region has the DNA TGCAGTGCTAGAGGGAGCGGGGGGGCGTACAATGAGCAGTTCTTC. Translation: CSARGSGGAYNEQFF.

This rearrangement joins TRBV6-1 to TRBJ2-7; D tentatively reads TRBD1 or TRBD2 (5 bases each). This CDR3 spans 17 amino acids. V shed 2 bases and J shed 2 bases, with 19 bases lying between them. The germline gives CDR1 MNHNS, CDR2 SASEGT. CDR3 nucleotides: TGTGCCAGCAGTGAAACAGTGTCAGGGACCGCAGCCTACGAGCAGTACTTC. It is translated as CASSETVSGTAAYEQYF.

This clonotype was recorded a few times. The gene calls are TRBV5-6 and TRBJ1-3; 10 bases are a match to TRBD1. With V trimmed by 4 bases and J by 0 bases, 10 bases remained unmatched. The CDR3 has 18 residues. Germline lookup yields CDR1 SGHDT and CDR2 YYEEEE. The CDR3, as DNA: TGTGCCAGCAGCGGGGGGACAGGGGCCCCCAGCTCTGGAAACACCATATATTTT. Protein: CASSGGTGAPSSGNTIYF.

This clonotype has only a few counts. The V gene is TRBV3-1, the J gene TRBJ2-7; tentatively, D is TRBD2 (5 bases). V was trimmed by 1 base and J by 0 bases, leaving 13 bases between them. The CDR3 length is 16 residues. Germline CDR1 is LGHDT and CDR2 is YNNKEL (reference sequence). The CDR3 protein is CASSQAGRVSSYEQYF. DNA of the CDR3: TGTGCCAGCAGCCAAGCTGGGCGGGTGAGCTCCTACGAGCAGTACTTC.

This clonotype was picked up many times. CDR3 coding DNA: TGTGCCAGCAGCCCGGGACAGAGGAACACTGAAGCTTTCTTT. This translates into CASSPGQRNTEAFF. The chain joins TRBV12-3 or TRBV12-4 to TRBJ1-1; 7 positions match TRBD1. There are 14 residues in the CDR3. With V trimmed by 6 bases and J by 1 base, 5 bases remained unmatched.

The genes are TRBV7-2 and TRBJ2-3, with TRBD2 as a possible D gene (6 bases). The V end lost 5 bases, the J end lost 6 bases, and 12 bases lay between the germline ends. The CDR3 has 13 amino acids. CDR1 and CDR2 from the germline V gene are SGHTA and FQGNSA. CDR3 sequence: CASSAGLRDTQYF. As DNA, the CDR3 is TGTGCCAGCAGCGCGGGACTGAGGGATACGCAGTATTTT. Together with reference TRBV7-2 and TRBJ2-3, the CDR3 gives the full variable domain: GAGVSQSPSNKVTEKGKDVELRCDPISGHTALYWYRQSLGQGLEFLIYFQGNSAPDKSGLPSDRFSAERTGGSVSTLTIQRTQQEDSAVYLCASSAGLRDTQYFGPGTRLTVL.

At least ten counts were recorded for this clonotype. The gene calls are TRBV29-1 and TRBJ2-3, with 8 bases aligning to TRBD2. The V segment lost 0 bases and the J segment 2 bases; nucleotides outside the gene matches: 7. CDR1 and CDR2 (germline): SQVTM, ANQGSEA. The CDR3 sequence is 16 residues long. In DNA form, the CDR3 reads TGCAGCGTTGAAGATCTGGCGGGAGGACTCACAGATACGCAGTATTTT. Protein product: CSVEDLAGGLTDTQYF.

The CDR3 region is CASSATGGESSNTGELFF. In DNA, the CDR3 is TGCGCCAGCAGCGCGACAGGGGGCGAGAGTTCGAACACCGGGGAGCTGTTTTTT. The genes are TRBV10-2 and TRBJ2-2, with 10 bases matching TRBD1. The CDR3 totals 18 residues. J lost 0 bases, V lost 6 bases, and 10 bases had no gene match. In germline, CDR1 is WSHSY, CDR2 SAAADI.

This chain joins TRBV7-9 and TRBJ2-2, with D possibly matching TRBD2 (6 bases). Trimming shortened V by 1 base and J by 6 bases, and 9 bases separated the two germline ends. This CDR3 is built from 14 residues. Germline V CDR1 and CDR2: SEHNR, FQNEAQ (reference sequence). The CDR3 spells CASSLGLVPGELFF. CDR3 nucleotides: TGTGCCAGCAGCTTAGGACTAGTCCCCGGGGAGCTGTTTTTT.

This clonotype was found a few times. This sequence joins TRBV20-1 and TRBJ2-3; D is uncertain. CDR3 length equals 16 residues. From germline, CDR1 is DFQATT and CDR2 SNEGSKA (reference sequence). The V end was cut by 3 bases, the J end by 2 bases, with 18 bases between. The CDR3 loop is CSARELYKTITDTQYF. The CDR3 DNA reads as TGCAGTGCTAGGGAACTCTACAAAACCATCACAGATACGCAGTATTTT.

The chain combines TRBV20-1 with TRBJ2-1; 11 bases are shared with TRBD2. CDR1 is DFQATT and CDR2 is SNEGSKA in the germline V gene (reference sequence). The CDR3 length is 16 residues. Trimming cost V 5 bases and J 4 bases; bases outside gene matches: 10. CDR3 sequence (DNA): TGCAGTGCTCTACGACTAGCGGGGAGTACATACAATGAGCAGTTCTTC. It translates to CSALRLAGSTYNEQFF.

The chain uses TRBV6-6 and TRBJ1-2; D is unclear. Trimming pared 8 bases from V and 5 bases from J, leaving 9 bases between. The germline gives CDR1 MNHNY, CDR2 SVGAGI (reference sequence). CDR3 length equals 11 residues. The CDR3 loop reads CASWTEYGYTF. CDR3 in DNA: TGTGCCAGCTGGACGGAATATGGCTACACCTTC.